These 21 T cell receptor beta chains came from one sample sequenced in a study of beta chain features in type 1 diabetes (dated by TCRdb to between 2017 and 2018). The library was prepared using the immunoSEQ multiplex PCR assay. The High Capacity cDNA Reverse Transcription Kit was used to reverse transcribe all of the isolated RNA, meaning that expressed TCRB transcripts were what got sequenced. What TCRdb holds here is the immuneACCESS table cut down to in-frame rearrangements. Part of the clones is not present; checked against another copy, under half of the missing clones reflect an unresolved V gene, and the others are unexplained. Across this sample there are around 430,000 clones, with 30% seen only once. The ten largest clonotypes hold 0.05% to 0.07% of the sample. The source material was naive CD4+ T cells from blood. This sample's cell subset or site label indicates: true naive CD4+ T cells. The source is a man aged 18-30 years in good health.

CDR3 region: CASSQEAGVPNEQFF. CDR3 DNA sequence: TGCGCCAGCAGCCAAGAAGCGGGAGTGCCCAATGAGCAGTTCTTC. The V call is TRBV4-1, the J call TRBJ2-1; 8 bases line up with TRBD2. V gave up 0 bases and J gave up 6 bases; unmatched junction bases: 4. The germline V gene has CDR1 MGHRA and CDR2 YSYEKL. The length of the CDR3 is 15 residues.

This chain links TRBV4-3 with TRBJ2-1; D gene unclear. V shed 4 bases and J shed 3 bases, with 10 bases lying between them. CDR1 and CDR2 from the germline V gene are LGHNA and YSLEER. The CDR3 runs 14 residues. For the CDR3, the DNA is TGCGCCAGCAGCCCGCCGACCCACTACAATGAGCAGTTCTTC. This encodes CASSPPTHYNEQFF.

This clone showed up just a few times. The chain joins TRBV7-6 to TRBJ2-3; 7 bases are shared with TRBD1. The CDR3 length is 14 residues. The germline V gene has CDR1 SGHVS and CDR2 FNYEAQ. V was pared by 5 bases and J by 4 bases, with 6 bases of the junction left unmatched. CDR3 region: CASSARGGPDTQYF. The CDR3 nucleotides read TGTGCCAGCAGCGCACGAGGGGGCCCAGATACGCAGTATTTT.

The rearrangement joins TRBV5-1 to TRBJ2-7; D perhaps matches TRBD1 (6 bases). The V gene lost 3 bases and the J gene lost 6 bases, with 7 bases spanning the gap. The CDR3 spans 11 residues. CDR1 is SGHRS, CDR2 YFSETQ, per germline. The CDR3 region is CASSWGREQYF. CDR3 in DNA: TGCGCCAGCAGCTGGGGGCGCGAGCAGTACTTC.

This clone was found once. The V gene is TRBV19, the J gene TRBJ2-3; D is possibly TRBD2 (6 bases). This CDR3 contains 15 residues. The germline gives CDR1 LNHDA, CDR2 SQIVND (reference sequence). Trimming stripped 4 bases from V and 6 bases from J, with 17 bases between. The CDR3 loop is CASSSLTGVMDTQYF. The CDR3 coding sequence is TGTGCCAGTAGTAGTCTTACGGGAGTGATGGATACGCAGTATTTT.

The genes are TRBV29-1 and TRBJ2-2, with 10 positions matching TRBD2. The CDR3 length is 14 residues. Germline values: CDR1 SQVTM, CDR2 ANQGSEA. Trimming took 6 bases from V and 6 from J; bases not matched to a gene: 7. CDR3 in amino acids: CSVSGLAVSGELFF. The CDR3 DNA follows: TGCAGCGTGTCCGGACTAGCGGTATCCGGGGAGCTGTTTTTT.

The sample holds a few counts of this clone. This chain uses TRBV5-6 with TRBJ1-3, with a weak D call TRBD1 (6 bases). The CDR3 loop spans 15 amino acids. V was trimmed by 5 bases and J by 0 bases, leaving 12 bases between them. CDR1 and CDR2 from the germline V gene are SGHDT and YYEEEE. CDR3 nucleotide sequence: TGTGCCAGCAGTTTGACAGGCTCCTCTGGAAACACCATATATTTT. Protein: CASSLTGSSGNTIYF.

This clone was observed a few times. In DNA, the CDR3 is TGTGCCAGCAGTTCCAGGGGGCTCTCTGGAAACACCATATATTTT. It codes for CASSSRGLSGNTIYF. The chain is built from TRBV6-6 and TRBJ1-3; 8 bases align to TRBD1. Trimming took 4 bases from V and 0 from J; bases not matched to a gene: 2. CDR1 MNHNY and CDR2 SVGAGI come from the germline V gene (reference sequence). The CDR3 sequence is 15 residues long.

This clone has a handful of counts. This rearrangement joins TRBV28 to TRBJ2-7; TRBD2 matches 12 bases. The V and J ends lost 6 bases and 6 bases, in that order; junction bases with no gene match: 12. The germline CDR1 and CDR2 sequences are MDHEN and SYDVKM. The CDR3 contains 16 residues. The CDR3 region has the DNA TGTGCCAGCAGACCCCCACTAGCGGGAGGCCTCTCCGAGCAGTACTTC. As protein: CASRPPLAGGLSEQYF.

The chain is built from TRBV2 and TRBJ2-7; maybe TRBD2 (5 bases). This CDR3 is built from 14 residues. V lost 5 bases to trimming and J lost 0 bases, with 11 bases between them. CDR1 is SNHLY, CDR2 FYNNEI, per germline. CDR3 sequence: CASSNDRDSYEQYF. Here the CDR3 DNA reads TGTGCCAGCAGTAATGACCGGGACTCCTACGAGCAGTACTTC.

Comments on this clone: The same CDR3 is also encoded by other DNA sequences in this sample. The chain couples TRBV29-1 to TRBJ1-1; 11 bases match TRBD1. The trim removed 7 bases at V and 5 bases at J, leaving 6 bases unmatched. Germline V gene data show CDR1 as SQVTM and CDR2 as ANQGSEA. The CDR3 extends over 13 amino acids. This CDR3 reads CSAGTGGNTEAFF. Written as DNA, the CDR3 is TGCAGCGCCGGGACAGGGGGGAATACTGAAGCTTTCTTT.

The rearrangement joins TRBV7-3 to TRBJ1-2; TRBD1 matches at 8 bases. CDR3 length: 17 amino acids. V was pared by 4 bases and J by 2 bases, with 12 bases of the junction left unmatched. CDR1 is SGHTA and CDR2 is FQGTGA in the germline V gene. CDR3 DNA sequence: TGTGCCAGCAGCTCAGGGACAGGACTCCTACCCAACTATGGCTACACCTTC. Protein product: CASSSGTGLLPNYGYTF.

The chain uses TRBV9 and TRBJ2-1, with 7 bases aligning to TRBD2. The CDR3 consists of 16 residues. Germline V lookup: CDR1 SGDLS, CDR2 YYNGEE. V was pared by 0 bases and J by 7 bases, with 10 bases of the junction left unmatched. DNA of the CDR3: TGTGCCAGCAGCGTAGTTAGCTGGGGCGGGAGAAATGAGCAGTTCTTC. Protein: CASSVVSWGGRNEQFF.

This clone was counted only a few times. Distinct nucleotide sequences in the sample also encode this CDR3. The J gene is TRBJ2-1, the V gene TRBV7-2, with TRBD2 matching over 12 bases. Germline loops: CDR1 SGHTA, CDR2 FQGNSA. Trimming cost V 1 base and J 7 bases; bases outside gene matches: 2. The CDR3 contains 15 residues. CDR3 bases: TGTGCCAGCAGCTTAGAACTAGCGGGAGGAAATGAGCAGTTCTTC. This gives the protein CASSLELAGGNEQFF.

This chain connects TRBV7-2 to TRBJ2-2; tentatively, D is TRBD2 (5 bases). The CDR3 covers 14 residues. Germline V gene lookup returns CDR1 SGHTA and CDR2 FQGNSA. Trimming took 6 bases from V and 4 from J, leaving 12 bases between them. CDR3 protein: CASSDSGITGELFF. The CDR3, as DNA: TGTGCCAGCAGTGACTCCGGGATCACCGGGGAGCTGTTTTTT. The full variable domain, rest sourced from reference TRBV7-2 and TRBJ2-2, is GAGVSQSPSNKVTEKGKDVELRCDPISGHTALYWYRQSLGQGLEFLIYFQGNSAPDKSGLPSDRFSAERTGGSVSTLTIQRTQQEDSAVYLCASSDSGITGELFFGEGSRLTVL.

This clone was counted between two and nine times. J is TRBJ2-2 and V is TRBV30; either TRBD1 or TRBD2 may fit D (5 bases each). Trimming removed 6 bases from V and 5 bases from J, with 16 bases in between. Germline lookup yields CDR1 GTSNPN and CDR2 SVGIG (reference sequence). The CDR3 is 14 amino acids. Written as DNA, the CDR3 is TGTGCCTGTCCCGGCCGGGGCGGGACCGGGGAGCTGTTTTTT. As protein: CACPGRGGTGELFF. Variable domain in full (rest from reference TRBV30 and TRBJ2-2): SQTIHQWPATLVQPVGSPLSLECTVEGTSNPNLYWYRQAAGRGLQLLFYSVGIGQISSEVPQNLSASRPQDRQFILSSKKLLLSDSGFYLCACPGRGGTGELFFGEGSRLTVL.

In DNA form, the CDR3 reads TGTGCCACCAGCAGAGAGGTCCCTGGAGTAGTAGCGGGACCCCCTTGGGAGTACTTC. Its protein product is CATSREVPGVVAGPPWEYF. V and J are TRBV15 and TRBJ2-7, with 8 bases that match TRBD2. Trimming at V came to 0 bases and at J to 11 bases, leaving 24 bases not matched to a gene. The CDR3 spans 19 residues. Germline V gene data show CDR1 as LNHNV and CDR2 as YYDKDF (reference sequence).

The rearrangement links TRBV29-1 to TRBJ2-1, with 10 bases fitting TRBD2. The CDR3 is 14 amino acids. In germline, CDR1 is SQVTM, CDR2 ANQGSEA. V shed 7 bases, J shed 3 bases, and the junction held 6 bases outside the gene matches. This CDR3 is CSAGTSAIYNEQFF. The DNA for the CDR3 is TGCAGCGCCGGGACTAGCGCGATCTACAATGAGCAGTTCTTC.

The genes are TRBV6-6 and TRBJ2-5; 9 nucleotides agree with TRBD1. Germline trimming cut 2 bases from V and 6 bases from J; bases unmatched to any gene: 7. The CDR3 spans 15 residues. Looked up from germline, CDR1 is MNHNY and CDR2 is SVGAGI (reference sequence). This chain's CDR3 is CASSYPGTGTQTQYF. The CDR3, as DNA: TGTGCCAGCAGTTACCCAGGGACAGGGACCCAGACCCAGTACTTC.

The CDR3 reads CAWSGSRGSYNEQFF. The CDR3 DNA reads TGTGCCTGGAGTGGCTCCAGGGGCTCCTACAATGAGCAGTTCTTC. The chain employs TRBV30 and TRBJ2-1; tentatively, D is TRBD1 (6 bases). The V end lost 1 base, the J end lost 0 bases, and 10 bases lay between the germline ends. This CDR3 has 15 amino acids. From germline, CDR1 is GTSNPN and CDR2 SVGIG (reference sequence).

In DNA form, the CDR3 reads TGTGCCAGCAGCTTACTGGCGTCGGGCTCCTACGAGCAGTACTTC. Its translation: CASSLLASGSYEQYF. The chain links TRBV7-9 to TRBJ2-7; D call uncertain. The CDR3 extends over 15 amino acids. V lost 2 bases to trimming and J lost 0 bases, with 11 bases between them. CDR1 SEHNR and CDR2 FQNEAQ come from the germline V gene (reference sequence).